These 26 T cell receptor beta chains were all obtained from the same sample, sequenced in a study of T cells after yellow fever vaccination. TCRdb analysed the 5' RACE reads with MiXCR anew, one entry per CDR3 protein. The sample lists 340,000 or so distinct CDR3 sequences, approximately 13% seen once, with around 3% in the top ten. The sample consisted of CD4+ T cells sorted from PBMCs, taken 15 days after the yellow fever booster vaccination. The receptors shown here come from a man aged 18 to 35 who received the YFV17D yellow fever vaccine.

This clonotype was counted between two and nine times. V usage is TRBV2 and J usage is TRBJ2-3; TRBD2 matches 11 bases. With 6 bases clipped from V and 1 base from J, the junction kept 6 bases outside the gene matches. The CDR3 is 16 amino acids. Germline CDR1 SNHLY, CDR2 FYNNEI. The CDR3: CASRTATSGGTDTQYF. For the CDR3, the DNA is TGTGCCAGCAGGACCGCGACTAGCGGGGGCACAGATACGCAGTATTTT.

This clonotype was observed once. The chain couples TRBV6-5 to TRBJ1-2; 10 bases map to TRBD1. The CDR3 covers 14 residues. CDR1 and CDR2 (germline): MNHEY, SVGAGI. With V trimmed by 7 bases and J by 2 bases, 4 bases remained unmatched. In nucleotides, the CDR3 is TGTGCCAGCAAAGAGACAGGGGGCAACTATGGCTACACCTTC. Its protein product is CASKETGGNYGYTF.

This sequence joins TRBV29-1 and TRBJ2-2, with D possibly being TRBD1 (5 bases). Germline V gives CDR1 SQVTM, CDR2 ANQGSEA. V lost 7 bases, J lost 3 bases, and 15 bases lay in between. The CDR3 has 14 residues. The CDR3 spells CSGKGDRDTGELFF. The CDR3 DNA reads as TGCAGCGGTAAAGGGGATCGGGACACCGGGGAGCTGTTTTTT.

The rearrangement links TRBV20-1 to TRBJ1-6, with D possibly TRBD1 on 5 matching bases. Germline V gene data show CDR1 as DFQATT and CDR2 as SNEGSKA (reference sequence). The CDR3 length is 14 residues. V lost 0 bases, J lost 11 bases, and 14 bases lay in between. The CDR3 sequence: CSAREASRGTPLHF. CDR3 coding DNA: TGCAGTGCTAGAGAAGCCTCTAGGGGAACACCCCTCCACTTT.

CDR3 loop: CSASPFVGGEDTQYF. The CDR3 coding sequence is TGCAGTGCTAGCCCGTTCGTGGGGGGGGAAGATACGCAGTATTTT. This sequence joins TRBV20-1 and TRBJ2-3; 7 bases agree with TRBD2. CDR3 length: 15 amino acids. Germline CDR1 reads DFQATT; CDR2 reads SNEGSKA (reference sequence). J lost 5 bases, V lost 3 bases, and 11 bases had no gene match.

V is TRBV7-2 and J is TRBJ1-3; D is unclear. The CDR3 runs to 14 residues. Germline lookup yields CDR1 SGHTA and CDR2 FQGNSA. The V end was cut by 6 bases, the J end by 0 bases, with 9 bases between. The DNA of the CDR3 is TGTGCCAGCAGACTAGACAACTCTGGAAACACCATATATTTT. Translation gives CASRLDNSGNTIYF.

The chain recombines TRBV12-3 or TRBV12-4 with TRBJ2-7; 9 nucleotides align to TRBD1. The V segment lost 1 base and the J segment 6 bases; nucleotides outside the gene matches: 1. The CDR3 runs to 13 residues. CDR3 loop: CASSLVTGGEQYV. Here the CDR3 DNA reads TGTGCCAGCAGTTTAGTGACAGGGGGCGAGCAGTACGTC.

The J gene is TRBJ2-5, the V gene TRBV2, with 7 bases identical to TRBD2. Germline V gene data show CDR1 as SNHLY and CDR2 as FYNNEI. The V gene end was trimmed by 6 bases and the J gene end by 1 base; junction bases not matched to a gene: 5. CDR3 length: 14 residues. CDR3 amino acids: CASRPERGQETQYF. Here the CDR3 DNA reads TGTGCCAGCAGGCCGGAGCGGGGCCAAGAGACCCAGTACTTC. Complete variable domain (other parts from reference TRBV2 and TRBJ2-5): EPEVTQTPSHQVTQMGQEVILRCVPISNHLYFYWYRQILGQKVEFLVSFYNNEISEKSEIFDDQFSVERPDGSNFTLKIRSTKLEDSAMYFCASRPERGQETQYFGPGTRLLVL.

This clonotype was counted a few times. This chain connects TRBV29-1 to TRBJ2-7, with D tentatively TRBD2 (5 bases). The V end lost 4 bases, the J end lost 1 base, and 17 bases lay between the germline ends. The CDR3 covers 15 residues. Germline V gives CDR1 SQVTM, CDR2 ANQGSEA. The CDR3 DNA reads TGCAGCGTTGGGATTTCAGCGACGGGATCCTACGAGCAGTACTTC. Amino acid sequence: CSVGISATGSYEQYF.

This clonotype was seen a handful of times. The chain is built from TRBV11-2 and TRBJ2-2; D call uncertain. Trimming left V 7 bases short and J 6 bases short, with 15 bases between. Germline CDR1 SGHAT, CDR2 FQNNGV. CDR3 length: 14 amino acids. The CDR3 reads CASTLEQNSGELFF. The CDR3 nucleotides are TGTGCCAGCACCTTGGAGCAAAACTCCGGGGAGCTGTTTTTT. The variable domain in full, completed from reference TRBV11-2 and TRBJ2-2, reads EAGVAQSPRYKIIEKRQSVAFWCNPISGHATLYWYQQILGQGPKLLIQFQNNGVVDDSQLPKDRFSAERLKGVDSTLKIQPAKLEDSAVYLCASTLEQNSGELFFGEGSRLTVL.

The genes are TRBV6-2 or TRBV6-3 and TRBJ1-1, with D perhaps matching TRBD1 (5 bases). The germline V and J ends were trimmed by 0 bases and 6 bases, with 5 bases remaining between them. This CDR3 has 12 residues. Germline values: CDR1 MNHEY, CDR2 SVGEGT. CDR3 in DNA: TGTGCCAGCAGTTACTCAGGGGCTGAAGCTTTCTTT. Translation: CASSYSGAEAFF.

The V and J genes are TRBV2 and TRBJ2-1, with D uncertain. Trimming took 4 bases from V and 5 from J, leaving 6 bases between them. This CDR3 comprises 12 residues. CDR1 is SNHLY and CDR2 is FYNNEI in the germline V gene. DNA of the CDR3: TGTGCCAGCAGTGCCAAAGACAATGAGCAGTTCTTC. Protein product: CASSAKDNEQFF.

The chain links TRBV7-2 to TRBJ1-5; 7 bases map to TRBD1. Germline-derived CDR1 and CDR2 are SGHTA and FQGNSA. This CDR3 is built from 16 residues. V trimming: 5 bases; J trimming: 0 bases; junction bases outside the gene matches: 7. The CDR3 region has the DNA TGTGCCAGCAGCCCTCAGACAGGGTATAGCAATCAGCCCCAGCATTTT. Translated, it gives CASSPQTGYSNQPQHF. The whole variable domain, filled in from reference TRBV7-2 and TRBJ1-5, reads GAGVSQSPSNKVTEKGKDVELRCDPISGHTALYWYRQSLGQGLEFLIYFQGNSAPDKSGLPSDRFSAERTGGSVSTLTIQRTQQEDSAVYLCASSPQTGYSNQPQHFGDGTRLSIL.

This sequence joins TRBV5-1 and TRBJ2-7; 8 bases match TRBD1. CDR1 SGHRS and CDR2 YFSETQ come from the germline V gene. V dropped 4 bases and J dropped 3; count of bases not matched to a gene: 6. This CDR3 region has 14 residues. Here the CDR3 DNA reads TGCGCCAGCAGCCTAACTGGACAGGGCTACGAGCAGTACGTC. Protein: CASSLTGQGYEQYV.

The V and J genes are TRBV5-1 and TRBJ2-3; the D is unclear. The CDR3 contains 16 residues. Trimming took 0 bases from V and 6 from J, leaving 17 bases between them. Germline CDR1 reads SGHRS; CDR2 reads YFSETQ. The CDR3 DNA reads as TGCGCCAGCAGCTTGGGCCCCTCGTCGATTATGGATACGCAGTATTTT. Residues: CASSLGPSSIMDTQYF.

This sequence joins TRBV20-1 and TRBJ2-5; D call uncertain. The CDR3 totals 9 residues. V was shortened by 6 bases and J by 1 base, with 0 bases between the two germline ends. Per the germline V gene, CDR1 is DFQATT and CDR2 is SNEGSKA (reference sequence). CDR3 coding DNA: TGCAGTGCCCAAGAGACCCAGTACTTC. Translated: CSAQETQYF.

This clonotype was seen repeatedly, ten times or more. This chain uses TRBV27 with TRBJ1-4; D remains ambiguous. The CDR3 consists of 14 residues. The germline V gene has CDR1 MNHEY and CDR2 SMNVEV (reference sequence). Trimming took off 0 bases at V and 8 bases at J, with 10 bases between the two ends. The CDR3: CASSLSYGSEKLFF. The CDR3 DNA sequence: TGTGCCAGCAGTTTATCCTATGGGAGCGAAAAACTGTTTTTT.

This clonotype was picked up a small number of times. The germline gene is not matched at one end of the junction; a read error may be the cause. CDR3 in amino acids: CASSLGDYNEQFF. CDR3 nucleotide sequence: TGCGCCAGCAGCCTTGGGGACTACAATGAGCAGTTCTTC. The chain couples TRBV7-9 to TRBJ2-1; the D is unclear. CDR1 is SEHNR, CDR2 FQNEAQ, per germline (reference sequence). The CDR3 spans 13 residues.

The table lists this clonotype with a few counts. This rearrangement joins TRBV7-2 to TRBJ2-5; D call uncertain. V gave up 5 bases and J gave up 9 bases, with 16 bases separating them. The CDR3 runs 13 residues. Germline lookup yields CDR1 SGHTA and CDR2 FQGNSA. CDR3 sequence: CASSAEQTYSQYF. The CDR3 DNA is TGTGCCAGCAGCGCCGAACAGACATATTCCCAGTACTTC.

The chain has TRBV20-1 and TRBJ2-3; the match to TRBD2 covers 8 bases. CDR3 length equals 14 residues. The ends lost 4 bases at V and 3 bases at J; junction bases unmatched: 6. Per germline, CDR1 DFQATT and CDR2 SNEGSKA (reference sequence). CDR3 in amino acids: CSANGGASTDTQYF. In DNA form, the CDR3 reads TGCAGTGCTAACGGGGGGGCCAGTACAGATACGCAGTATTTT.

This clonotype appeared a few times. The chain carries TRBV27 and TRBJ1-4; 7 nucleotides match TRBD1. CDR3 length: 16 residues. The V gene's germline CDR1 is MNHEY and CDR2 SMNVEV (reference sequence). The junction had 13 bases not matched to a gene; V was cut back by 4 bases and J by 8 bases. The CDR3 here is CASSSYRGGGGEKLFF. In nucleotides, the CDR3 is TGTGCCAGCAGTTCGTACAGGGGAGGCGGGGGCGAAAAACTGTTTTTT.

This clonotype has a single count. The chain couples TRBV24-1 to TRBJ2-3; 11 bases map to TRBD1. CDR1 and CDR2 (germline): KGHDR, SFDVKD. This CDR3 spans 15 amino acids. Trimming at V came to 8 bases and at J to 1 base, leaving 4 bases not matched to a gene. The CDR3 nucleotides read TGTGCCACCACGCCGGGACAGGGGGGCACAGATACGCAGTATTTT. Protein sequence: CATTPGQGGTDTQYF.

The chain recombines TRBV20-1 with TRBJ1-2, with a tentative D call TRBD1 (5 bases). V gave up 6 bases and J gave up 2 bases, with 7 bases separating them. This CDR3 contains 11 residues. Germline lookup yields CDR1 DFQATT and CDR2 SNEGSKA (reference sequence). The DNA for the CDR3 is TGCAGTGCCAGACAGAACTATGGCTACACCTTC. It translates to CSARQNYGYTF.

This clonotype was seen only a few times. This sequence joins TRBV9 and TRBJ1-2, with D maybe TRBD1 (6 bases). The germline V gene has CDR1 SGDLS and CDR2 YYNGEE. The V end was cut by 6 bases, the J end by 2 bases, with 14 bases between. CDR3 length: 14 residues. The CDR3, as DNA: TGTGCCAGCACCGGGGGGGCAGGGAACTATGGCTACACCTTC. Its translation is CASTGGAGNYGYTF.

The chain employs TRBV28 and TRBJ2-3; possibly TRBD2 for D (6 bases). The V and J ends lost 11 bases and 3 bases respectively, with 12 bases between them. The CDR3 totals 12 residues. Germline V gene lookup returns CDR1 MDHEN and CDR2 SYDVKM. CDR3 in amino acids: CAVRGWTDTQYF. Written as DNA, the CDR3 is TGTGCCGTTCGGGGGTGGACAGATACGCAGTATTTT.

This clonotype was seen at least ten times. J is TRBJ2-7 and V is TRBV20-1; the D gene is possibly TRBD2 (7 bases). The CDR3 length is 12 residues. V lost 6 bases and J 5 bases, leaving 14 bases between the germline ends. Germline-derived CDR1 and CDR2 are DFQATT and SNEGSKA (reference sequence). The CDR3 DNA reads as TGCAGTGCCAACGGGGGGCCGCACGAGCAGTACTTC. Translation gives CSANGGPHEQYF.